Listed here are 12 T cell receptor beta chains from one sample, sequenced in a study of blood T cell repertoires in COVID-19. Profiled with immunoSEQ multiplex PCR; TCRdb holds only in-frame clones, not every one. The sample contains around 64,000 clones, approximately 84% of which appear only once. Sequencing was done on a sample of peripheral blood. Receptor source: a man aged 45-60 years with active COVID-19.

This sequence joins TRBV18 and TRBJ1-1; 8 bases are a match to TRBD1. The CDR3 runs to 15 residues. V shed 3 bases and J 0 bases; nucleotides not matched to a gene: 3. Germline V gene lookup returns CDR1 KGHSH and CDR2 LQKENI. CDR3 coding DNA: TGTGCCAGCTCACCGAGACAGGGGATGAACACTGAAGCTTTCTTT. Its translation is CASSPRQGMNTEAFF.

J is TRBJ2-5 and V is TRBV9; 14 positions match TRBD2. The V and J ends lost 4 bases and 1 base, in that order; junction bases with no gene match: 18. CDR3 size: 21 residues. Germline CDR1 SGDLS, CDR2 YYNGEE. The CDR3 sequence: CASSSPSDIGLAGGTQETQYF. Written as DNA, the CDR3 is TGTGCCAGCAGCTCACCTTCTGACATAGGACTAGCGGGGGGCACCCAAGAGACCCAGTACTTC.

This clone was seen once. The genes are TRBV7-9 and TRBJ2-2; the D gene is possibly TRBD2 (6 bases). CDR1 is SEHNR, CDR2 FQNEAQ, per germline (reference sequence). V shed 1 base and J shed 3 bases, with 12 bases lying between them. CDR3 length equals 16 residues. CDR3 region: CASSLGVSGDTGELFF. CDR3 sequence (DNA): TGTGCCAGCAGCTTAGGAGTTTCGGGGGACACCGGGGAGCTGTTTTTT.

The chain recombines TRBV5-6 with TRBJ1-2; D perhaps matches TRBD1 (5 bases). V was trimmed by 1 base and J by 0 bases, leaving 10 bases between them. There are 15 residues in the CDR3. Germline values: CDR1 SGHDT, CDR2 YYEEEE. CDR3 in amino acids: CASSLRQLANYGYTF. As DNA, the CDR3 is TGTGCCAGCAGCTTGAGACAGTTAGCTAACTATGGCTACACCTTC.

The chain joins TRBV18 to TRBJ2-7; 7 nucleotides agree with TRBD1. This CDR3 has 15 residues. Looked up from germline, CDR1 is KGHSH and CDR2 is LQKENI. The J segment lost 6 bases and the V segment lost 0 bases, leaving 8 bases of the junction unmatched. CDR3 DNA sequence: TGTGCCAGCTCACCACCTGGGACAGCGACCTCCGAGCAGTACTTC. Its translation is CASSPPGTATSEQYF.

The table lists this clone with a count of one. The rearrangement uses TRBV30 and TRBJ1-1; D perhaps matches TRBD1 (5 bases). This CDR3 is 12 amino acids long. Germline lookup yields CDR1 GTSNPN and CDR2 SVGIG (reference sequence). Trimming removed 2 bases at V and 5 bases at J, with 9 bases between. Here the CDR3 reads CAWSSGRTEAFF. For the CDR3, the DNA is TGTGCCTGGAGTTCAGGGAGGACTGAAGCTTTCTTT.

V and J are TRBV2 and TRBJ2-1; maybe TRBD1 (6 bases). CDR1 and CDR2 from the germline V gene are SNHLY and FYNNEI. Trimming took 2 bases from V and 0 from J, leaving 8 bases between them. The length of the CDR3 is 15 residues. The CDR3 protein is CASSELGASYNEQFF. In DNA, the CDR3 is TGTGCCAGCAGTGAATTGGGGGCCTCCTACAATGAGCAGTTCTTC. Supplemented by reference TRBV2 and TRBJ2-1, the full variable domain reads EPEVTQTPSHQVTQMGQEVILRCVPISNHLYFYWYRQILGQKVEFLVSFYNNEISEKSEIFDDQFSVERPDGSNFTLKIRSTKLEDSAMYFCASSELGASYNEQFFGPGTRLTVL.

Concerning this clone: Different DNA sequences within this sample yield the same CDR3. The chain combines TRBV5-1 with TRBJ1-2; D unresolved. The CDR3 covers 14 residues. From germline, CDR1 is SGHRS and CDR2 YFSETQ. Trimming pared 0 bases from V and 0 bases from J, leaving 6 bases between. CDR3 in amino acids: CASSLGGSNYGYTF. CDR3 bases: TGCGCCAGCAGCTTGGGCGGATCTAACTATGGCTACACCTTC.

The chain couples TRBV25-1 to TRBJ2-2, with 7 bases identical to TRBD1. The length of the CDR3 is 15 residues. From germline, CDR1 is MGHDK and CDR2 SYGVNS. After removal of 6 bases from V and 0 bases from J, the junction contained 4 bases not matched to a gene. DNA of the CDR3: TGTGCCAGCAGGCGACAGGGTACGAACACCGGGGAGCTGTTTTTT. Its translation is CASRRQGTNTGELFF.

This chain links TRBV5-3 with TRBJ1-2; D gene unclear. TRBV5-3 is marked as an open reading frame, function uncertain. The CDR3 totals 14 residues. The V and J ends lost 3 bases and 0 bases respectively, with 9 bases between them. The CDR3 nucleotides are TGTGCCAGAAGCTGGCCGCCTGCTAACTATGGCTACACCTTC. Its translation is CARSWPPANYGYTF.

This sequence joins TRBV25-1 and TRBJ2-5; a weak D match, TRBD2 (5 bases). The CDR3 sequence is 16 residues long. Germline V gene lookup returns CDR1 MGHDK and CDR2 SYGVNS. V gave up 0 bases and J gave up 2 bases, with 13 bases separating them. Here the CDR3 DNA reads TGTGCCAGCAGTGAATATAAGGGAGCAAGACAAGAGACCCAGTACTTC. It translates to CASSEYKGARQETQYF. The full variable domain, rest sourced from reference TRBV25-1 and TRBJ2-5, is EADIYQTPRYLVIGTGKKITLECSQTMGHDKMYWYQQDPGMELHLIHYSYGVNSTEKGDLSSESTVSRIRTEHFPLTLESARPSHTSQYLCASSEYKGARQETQYFGPGTRLLVL.

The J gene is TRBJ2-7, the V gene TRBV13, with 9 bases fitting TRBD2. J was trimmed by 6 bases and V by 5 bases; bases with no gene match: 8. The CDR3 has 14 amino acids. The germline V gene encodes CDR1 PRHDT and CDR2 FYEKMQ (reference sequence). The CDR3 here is CASSPPPSGVEQYF. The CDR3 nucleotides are TGTGCCAGCAGCCCGCCTCCTAGCGGGGTCGAGCAGTACTTC.